What follows are 18 T cell receptor beta chains derived from one specimen sequenced in a study of T cell clonotyping in hematopoietic cell transplantation. Clones were sequenced by immunoSEQ multiplex PCR, and TCRdb holds only the in-frame ones, with some missing. The sample carries more than 9,000 clones, less than 60% recorded once. The source was peripheral blood mononuclear cells, collected 100 days after allogeneic stem cell transplant. Source of these receptors: a female patient between 50 and 59 years old who had an allogeneic stem cell transplant from an unrelated donor, so the T cells may come from the graft donor. Some clones in this sample may be carry-over from other donors' samples.

This clone was seen a few times. This chain uses TRBV30 with TRBJ2-3; 10 bases line up with TRBD2. CDR3 length: 19 residues. V was clipped by 3 bases and J by 2 bases; unmatched bases: 17. The germline V gene has CDR1 GTSNPN and CDR2 SVGIG (reference sequence). The CDR3 reads CAWSGGLAYSYGATDTQYF. The CDR3 nucleotides read TGTGCCTGGAGCGGGGGACTAGCGTATTCATACGGGGCCACAGATACGCAGTATTTT.

This sequence joins TRBV28 and TRBJ2-1; TRBD2 agrees at 8 bases. Germline V gives CDR1 MDHEN, CDR2 SYDVKM. The V and J ends lost 6 bases and 7 bases, in that order; junction bases with no gene match: 11. The CDR3 has 15 residues. CDR3 in amino acids: CASSRLGAGENEQFF. The DNA for the CDR3 is TGTGCCAGCAGCCGCCTTGGAGCGGGAGAAAATGAGCAGTTCTTC.

The chain carries TRBV7-2 and TRBJ2-7, with 8 bases fitting TRBD2. V lost 10 bases and J lost 4; bases outside the gene matches: 9. This CDR3 comprises 13 residues. From germline, CDR1 is SGHTA and CDR2 FQGNSA. CDR3 DNA sequence: TGTGCCAAAGGGACTAGTGTTCGGTACGAGCAGTACTTC. This codes for CAKGTSVRYEQYF.

In this sample, this clone turned up once. The rearrangement links TRBV13 to TRBJ1-2; D remains ambiguous. This CDR3 spans 13 amino acids. V lost 8 bases and J 2 bases, leaving 12 bases between the germline ends. Germline assignment: CDR1 PRHDT and CDR2 FYEKMQ (reference sequence). The DNA for the CDR3 is TGTGCCAGCGCCCCGGGAGGAAACTATGGCTACACCTTC. Its translation is CASAPGGNYGYTF.

This chain connects TRBV10-3 to TRBJ1-2; TRBD1 matches 10 bases. The CDR3 is 13 residues long. The germline gives CDR1 ENHRY, CDR2 SYGVKD. V gave up 4 bases and J gave up 4 bases; unmatched junction bases: 0. As DNA, the CDR3 is TGTGCCATCAGTGGGACAGGGGGCTATGGCTACACCTTC. This gives the protein CAISGTGGYGYTF.

This clone was seen more than once but under ten times. The chain couples TRBV2 to TRBJ2-5; TRBD2 is a possible D gene (6 bases). Between the trimmed V and J ends, which lost 4 bases and 2 bases, there was a span of 11 bases. The V gene's germline CDR1 is SNHLY and CDR2 FYNNEI. The CDR3 is 14 residues long. CDR3 sequence reads: CASSGSGYQETQYF. In DNA form, the CDR3 reads TGTGCCAGCAGTGGGAGCGGGTATCAAGAGACCCAGTACTTC. Complete variable domain (other parts from reference TRBV2 and TRBJ2-5): EPEVTQTPSHQVTQMGQEVILRCVPISNHLYFYWYRQILGQKVEFLVSFYNNEISEKSEIFDDQFSVERPDGSNFTLKIRSTKLEDSAMYFCASSGSGYQETQYFGPGTRLLVL.

This chain links TRBV7-2 with TRBJ1-4, with a possible D match to TRBD1 (6 bases). The CDR3 covers 15 residues. V shed 4 bases and J shed 10 bases, with 19 bases lying between them. Looked up from germline, CDR1 is SGHTA and CDR2 is FQGNSA. CDR3 loop: CASSSAGAVGGKLFF. Here the CDR3 DNA reads TGTGCCAGCAGCTCCGCGGGGGCAGTCGGTGGAAAACTGTTTTTT.

This clone was counted a few times. CDR3 region: CAWSLDRGNTEAFF. The CDR3, as DNA: TGTGCCTGGAGTCTTGACAGGGGGAACACTGAAGCTTTCTTT. This chain joins TRBV30 and TRBJ1-1, with 8 positions matching TRBD1. Per the germline V gene, CDR1 is GTSNPN and CDR2 is SVGIG (reference sequence). The CDR3 covers 14 residues. The trim removed 2 bases at V and 1 base at J, leaving 3 bases unmatched.

The chain combines TRBV28 with TRBJ1-2; 9 positions agree with TRBD1. The CDR3 is made up of 13 amino acids. Germline V gene sequence: CDR1 MDHEN, CDR2 SYDVKM. Trimming at V came to 5 bases and at J to 8 bases, leaving 6 bases not matched to a gene. The CDR3 region is CASSLQGAGGYTF. CDR3 sequence (DNA): TGTGCCAGCAGTCTACAGGGGGCTGGGGGCTACACCTTC.

The chain uses TRBV4-1 and TRBJ1-5, with D hard to call. In germline, CDR1 is MGHRA, CDR2 YSYEKL. The CDR3 totals 19 residues. Trimming took 2 bases from V and 0 from J, leaving 20 bases between them. The CDR3 DNA follows: TGCGCCAGCAGCCAAATCGACATGGGGTTCATCAATAGCAATCAGCCCCAGCATTTT. Its protein is CASSQIDMGFINSNQPQHF.

J is TRBJ1-4 and V is TRBV29-1, with TRBD1 matching 7 bases. The CDR3 totals 11 residues. J lost 8 bases, V lost 6 bases, and 3 bases had no gene match. The germline V gene encodes CDR1 SQVTM and CDR2 ANQGSEA. The CDR3 region is CSVGQPEKLFF. CDR3 nucleotides: TGCAGCGTGGGACAGCCCGAAAAACTGTTTTTT.

This clone was seen a handful of times. The genes are TRBV5-6 and TRBJ2-3; 11 nucleotides align to TRBD2. Germline CDR1 is SGHDT and CDR2 is YYEEEE. The CDR3 extends over 15 amino acids. J lost 5 bases, V lost 8 bases, and 10 bases had no gene match. CDR3 nucleotide sequence: TGTGCCAGTTCTATAGCGGGGGGGCAAAGAGATACGCAGTATTTT. It is translated as CASSIAGGQRDTQYF.

This chain links TRBV30 with TRBJ2-1, with D possibly being TRBD1 or TRBD2 (5 bases each). Trimming shortened V by 5 bases and J by 7 bases, and 6 bases separated the two germline ends. CDR1 and CDR2 (germline): GTSNPN, SVGIG (reference sequence). There are 10 residues in the CDR3. CDR3 in DNA: TGTGCCTGGGGGGGTAATGAGCAGTTCTTC. Encoded protein: CAWGGNEQFF. Supplemented by reference TRBV30 and TRBJ2-1, the full variable domain reads SQTIHQWPATLVQPVGSPLSLECTVEGTSNPNLYWYRQAAGRGLQLLFYSVGIGQISSEVPQNLSASRPQDRQFILSSKKLLLSDSGFYLCAWGGNEQFFGPGTRLTVL.

This clone has more than one count but fewer than ten. This rearrangement joins TRBV25-1 to TRBJ1-3; D possibly corresponds to TRBD1 (6 bases). The CDR3 has 17 amino acids. Trimming stripped 0 bases from V and 2 bases from J, with 14 bases between. The germline gives CDR1 MGHDK, CDR2 SYGVNS. CDR3 in DNA: TGTGCCAGCAGTGAATATTCAGTAGGGACAACTGGAAACACCATATATTTT. Residues: CASSEYSVGTTGNTIYF.

The gene calls are TRBV5-6 and TRBJ1-1; D is perhaps TRBD1 (5 bases). The CDR3 totals 18 residues. The germline V and J ends were trimmed by 1 base and 0 bases, with 19 bases remaining between them. Germline CDR1 reads SGHDT; CDR2 reads YYEEEE. CDR3 region: CASSLRRSGIGMNTEAFF. The CDR3 coding sequence is TGTGCCAGCAGCTTGAGGAGATCAGGGATCGGGATGAACACTGAAGCTTTCTTT.

This clone is labeled as medium-sized. CDR3 region: CASSEVSYTEAFF. The CDR3 nucleotides read TGTGCCAGCAGTGAGGTGTCGTACACTGAAGCTTTCTTT. The rearrangement uses TRBV6-1 and TRBJ1-1; D unclear. V was pared by 3 bases and J by 3 bases, with 8 bases between. CDR3 size: 13 residues. CDR1 and CDR2 (germline): MNHNS, SASEGT.

This clone was observed a handful of times. The CDR3 reads CASSLGPTVYEQYF. The CDR3 DNA reads as TGTGCCAGCAGCTTAGGGCCGACCGTTTACGAGCAGTACTTC. The chain employs TRBV7-2 and TRBJ2-7; no reliable D call. The CDR3 is made up of 14 amino acids. Between the trimmed V and J ends, which lost 1 base and 4 bases, there was a span of 11 bases. Germline V gene lookup returns CDR1 SGHTA and CDR2 FQGNSA.

CDR3 nucleotides: TGTGCCACCGGTCTCGATGGAGGTCCCAATGAGCAGTTCTTC. Translated: CATGLDGGPNEQFF. The rearrangement uses TRBV4-2 and TRBJ2-1; possible D gene TRBD2, 5 bases. CDR3 length: 14 residues. V lost 10 bases, J lost 6 bases, and 19 bases lay in between. The germline V gene has CDR1 LGHNA and CDR2 YNFKEQ.